Sequencing of this T cell receptor (beta chain) was carried out in a study of blood T cell repertoires in COVID-19. TCRdb's table, derived via immunoSEQ multiplex PCR, lists solely in-frame clones and lacks some. The table shows tens of thousands of clones, with almost 90% occurring only once. This clone was observed a single time. The CDR3 loop spans 16 amino acids. Germline lookup yields CDR1 KGHSH and CDR2 LQKENI. Trimming pared 4 bases from V and 0 bases from J, leaving 15 bases between. Sequencing input: peripheral blood. The sequence was obtained from a woman of 80 years or more with active or convalescent COVID-19. The J gene is TRBJ1-1, the V gene TRBV18; unclear D gene. In nucleotides, the CDR3 is TGTGCCAGCTCACGCACCCAACAGATACTGAACACTGAAGCTTTCTTT. This translates into CASSRTQQILNTEAFF.